This TCR beta chain appears in the sequencing data of a study of human thymus T cells. Per the germline V gene, CDR1 is MNHNY and CDR2 is SVGAGI (reference sequence). Trimming took off 0 bases at V and 5 bases at J, with 4 bases between the two ends. CDR3 length: 12 residues. TCRdb's table, derived via immunoSEQ multiplex PCR, lists solely in-frame clones and lacks some. The sample consists of tens of thousands of clones, 94% of them appearing once. The material sequenced was blood. The sequence was obtained from a boy in the first two years of life with a congenital heart defect but otherwise immunologically healthy. This chain uses TRBV6-6 with TRBJ2-5; D remains ambiguous. In DNA, the CDR3 is TGTGCCAGCAGTTACTCGAAGGAGACCCAGTACTTC. Its protein is CASSYSKETQYF.